Listed below are T cell receptor beta chains from one sample, sequenced in a study of cytomegalovirus exposure and HLA in healthy donors. Here immunoSEQ multiplex PCR was the method, and the copy in TCRdb shows in-frame clones only, minus some. The profile shows about 190,000 clones, roughly four fifths of them singletons. The sequenced material came from PBMCs. The receptors originated from a woman aged 45 to 65 in good health and CMV-seropositive. Each CDR3 is given with its conserved first and last residue. A D gene is named only where the DNA matches it firmly. Clone size, where shown, is once, few, many, or a class for clones that have expanded.

j_call v_call d_call clone_size cdr3_nt cdr3_aa
TRBJ1-5 TRBV4-3 - - TGCGCCAGCAGCCAAGATAGATTGGCAGAGGGTAATCAGCCCCAGCATTTT CASSQDRLAEGNQPQHF
TRBJ1-6 TRBV2 - few TGTGCCAGCAGTGTTACAGGCGCCTCACCCCTCCACTTT CASSVTGASPLHF
TRBJ2-5 TRBV28 - once TGTGCCAGCAGTCACCAATGGGACGGGGGAATATTAGCCCAGTACTTC CASSHQWDGGILAQYF
TRBJ1-1 TRBV27 - once TGTGCCAGCAGTCGAGCGGGGGGGTGGAACACTGAAGCTTTCTTT CASSRAGGWNTEAFF
TRBJ2-1 TRBV7-8 TRBD2 - TGTGCCAGCAGCAGATCACTAGCGGGGCTTTACAATGAGCAGTTCTTC CASSRSLAGLYNEQFF
TRBJ2-5 TRBV10-2 - - TGCGCCAGCACCCGACTGCTCGAAGAGACCCAGTACTTC CASTRLLEETQYF
TRBJ2-7 TRBV6-4 - many TGTGCCAGCTTGAACCAAAGGGGCAGACGATACTACGAGCAGTACTTC CASLNQRGRRYYEQYF
TRBJ1-5 TRBV6-1 - - TGTGCCAGCAGAAAGGGGGGGAATAGCAATCAGCCCCAGCATTTT CASRKGGNSNQPQHF
TRBJ2-7 TRBV7-9 TRBD1 few TGTGCCAGCACCGCCGGGACAGGGAACTCCTACGAGCAGTACTTC CASTAGTGNSYEQYF
TRBJ1-1 TRBV6-6 - - TGTGCCAGCAGTCCTTACACTGAAGCTTTCTTT CASSPYTEAFF
TRBJ2-6 TRBV7-3 - - TGTGCCAGCAGCTTACAGTCAGGGGCCGGGGCCAACGTCCTGACTTTC CASSLQSGAGANVLTF
TRBJ1-1 TRBV4-2 - - TGTGCCAGCAGCTCTCAGGCGAACACTGAAGCTTTCTTT CASSSQANTEAFF
TRBJ1-2 TRBV30 TRBD1 - TGTGCCTGGGTAACAGGGGTCTATGGCTACACCTTC CAWVTGVYGYTF
TRBJ2-5 TRBV6-1 TRBD2 - TGTGCCAGCAGTGCCATAGCGGGGTCCCAAGAGACCCAGTACTTC CASSAIAGSQETQYF
TRBJ1-1 TRBV7-9 - few TGTGCCAGCGTTACCGACCTAGGCACTGAAGCTTTCTTT CASVTDLGTEAFF
TRBJ1-1 TRBV30 TRBD1 - TGTGCCTGCCCCGGGACAGGGAACACTGAAGCTTTCTTT CACPGTGNTEAFF
TRBJ1-4 TRBV4-1 - few TGCGCCAGCAGCCAATATATCTTCATGGGGGGTTCTAATGAAAAACTGTTTTTT CASSQYIFMGGSNEKLFF
TRBJ1-2 TRBV18 TRBD1 - TGTGCCAGCTCACCACTAACCGACAGGGGAGAGAATGGCTACACCTTC CASSPLTDRGENGYTF
TRBJ2-7 TRBV6-1 - - TGTGCCAGCAGTCTGCGACAGGACTTTATCGAGCAGTACTTC CASSLRQDFIEQYF
TRBJ1-1 TRBV6-5 TRBD1 few TGTGCCAGCACAGAGACAGGGCTGAACACTGAAGCTTTCTTT CASTETGLNTEAFF
TRBJ2-6 TRBV19 TRBD2 - TGTGCCAGTAGTGTCCGCGGGGGCTCTGGGGCCAACGTCCTGACTTTC CASSVRGGSGANVLTF
TRBJ1-6 TRBV18 TRBD1 - TGTGCCAGCTCACCACTTTCCGGGACAGATAATTCACCCCTCCACTTT CASSPLSGTDNSPLHF
TRBJ2-2 TRBV6-1 - few TGTGCCAGCAGTGGGGCAGGGGGGACCGGGGAGCTGTTTTTT CASSGAGGTGELFF
TRBJ2-2 TRBV6-6 - - TGTGCCATTATGAGAGTTAGTGACACCGGGGAGCTGTTTTTT CAIMRVSDTGELFF
TRBJ2-1 TRBV30 - many TGTGCCTGGAGTAGGGGGGGTGGAAATGAGCAGTTCTTC CAWSRGGGNEQFF
TRBJ2-1 TRBV29-1 TRBD1 - TGCAGCCCCCGGACAGGGCCTAATGAGCAGTTCTTC CSPRTGPNEQFF
TRBJ2-5 TRBV19 - - TGTGCCAGTAGTATGTTGCCGGGACAAGACGGGACCCAGTACTTC CASSMLPGQDGTQYF
TRBJ1-1 TRBV6-5 - - TGTGCCAGCGGGCACTCCGGGACAAACGGTGAAGCTTTCTTT CASGHSGTNGEAFF
TRBJ2-1 TRBV5-1 TRBD2 - TGCGCCAGCAGTGGCGGGGGGGCCACGAATGAGCAGTTCTTC CASSGGGATNEQFF
TRBJ2-2 TRBV21-1 - - TGTGCCAGCGCAAAGTTGGGACAGGGGCGTTCAGGAGACACCGGGGAGCTGTTTTTT CASAKLGQGRSGDTGELFF
TRBJ1-6 TRBV30 - - TGTGCCTGGAGTCGAACCAGCGCCTATAATTCACCCCTCCACTTT CAWSRTSAYNSPLHF
TRBJ1-6 TRBV4-1 TRBD1 - TGCGCCAGCAGCCGACAGGGTTCACGGGGTTCACCCCTCCACTTT CASSRQGSRGSPLHF
TRBJ1-4 TRBV2 TRBD1 once TGTGCCAGCACTGGGACAGAGGCCGAAAAACTGTTTTTT CASTGTEAEKLFF